What follows are 31 T cell receptor beta chains derived from one specimen sequenced in a study of blood T cell repertoires in COVID-19. Assay: immunoSEQ multiplex PCR; the TCRdb copy retains only in-frame clones and omits some. This sample has approximately 170,000 clones, with roughly 89% found just once. Sequencing used peripheral blood. Receptors were obtained from a man in his late teens or twenties with active or convalescent COVID-19.

This clone was recorded only once. The chain recombines TRBV3-1 (or the pseudogene TRBV3-2) with TRBJ2-1; the match to TRBD2 covers 8 bases. The V gene end was trimmed by 1 base and the J gene end by 5 bases; junction bases not matched to a gene: 4. The germline gives CDR1 LGHDT, CDR2 YNNKEL (reference sequence). The CDR3 sequence is 15 residues long. CDR3 nucleotide sequence: TGTGCCAGCAGCCAAGCTCGCGGGGGGAACAATGAGCAGTTCTTC. Its translation is CASSQARGGNNEQFF.

The rearrangement uses TRBV6-4 and TRBJ2-2, with TRBD2 as a possible D gene (6 bases). Per germline, CDR1 MRHNA and CDR2 SNTAGT. The V end was cut by 6 bases, the J end by 5 bases, with 19 bases between. This CDR3 is built from 16 residues. DNA of the CDR3: TGTGCCAGCAGCGCCGGGCAGGGAGGAGAAACCGGGGAGCTGTTTTTT. The encoded protein is CASSAGQGGETGELFF.

This clone was recorded once. V gene TRBV28 combines with J gene TRBJ1-6, with 8 bases that match TRBD1. The CDR3 covers 14 residues. Germline V gene data show CDR1 as MDHEN and CDR2 as SYDVKM. V dropped 5 bases and J dropped 10; count of bases not matched to a gene: 7. The CDR3 is CASSSGQGSSPLHF. DNA for the CDR3: TGTGCCAGCAGTAGCGGACAGGGTTCGTCACCCCTCCACTTT.

The chain is built from TRBV2 and TRBJ1-2; the D is unclear. V lost 8 bases and J 4 bases, leaving 8 bases between the germline ends. This CDR3 region has 11 residues. CDR1 and CDR2 (germline): SNHLY, FYNNEI. The CDR3 is CASPGLYGYTF. CDR3 DNA sequence: TGTGCCAGCCCGGGTCTCTATGGCTACACCTTC.

This chain uses TRBV5-6 with TRBJ1-5; D not certain. V was cut by 2 bases and J by 5 bases, with 8 bases left in between. CDR1 and CDR2 from the germline V gene are SGHDT and YYEEEE. The CDR3 loop spans 13 amino acids. The CDR3: CASSLGGDQPQHF. In DNA, the CDR3 is TGTGCCAGCAGCTTAGGAGGTGATCAGCCCCAGCATTTT.

This chain links TRBV28 with TRBJ1-4; 9 bases are shared with TRBD1. V dropped 4 bases and J dropped 7; count of bases not matched to a gene: 13. The germline CDR1 and CDR2 sequences are MDHEN and SYDVKM. This CDR3 region has 17 residues. CDR3 coding DNA: TGTGCCAGCAGTTCTCGGGGTCAGGGGACAGGGAGTGAAAAACTGTTTTTT. It specifies CASSSRGQGTGSEKLFF.

The J gene is TRBJ2-1, the V gene TRBV15; 7 bases agree with TRBD2. The V segment lost 5 bases and the J segment 8 bases; nucleotides outside the gene matches: 12. Germline V gives CDR1 LNHNV, CDR2 YYDKDF (reference sequence). The CDR3 runs to 15 residues. CDR3 coding DNA: TGTGCCACCAGCGTTGACGGGGGGACCCTCGATGAGCAGTTCTTC. Translated, it gives CATSVDGGTLDEQFF.

The chain carries TRBV19 and TRBJ1-3; D may be TRBD1 (6 bases). This CDR3 spans 14 amino acids. The germline V gene has CDR1 LNHDA and CDR2 SQIVND (reference sequence). Deletions cut 4 bases from V and 3 bases from J, with 10 bases between. CDR3 bases: TGTGCCAGTAGTACAGACAGGATTGGAAACACCATATATTTT. Translation: CASSTDRIGNTIYF.

The V gene is TRBV4-2, the J gene TRBJ1-4; 8 bases are shared with TRBD1. Per the germline V gene, CDR1 is LGHNA and CDR2 is YNFKEQ. This CDR3 is built from 16 residues. J was trimmed by 7 bases and V by 1 base; bases with no gene match: 8. DNA for the CDR3: TGTGCCAGCAGCCAAGGGGTGGACAGGGTCGGTGAAAAACTGTTTTTT. This sequence encodes CASSQGVDRVGEKLFF.

J is TRBJ1-4 and V is TRBV19; 9 bases agree with TRBD1. The germline CDR1 and CDR2 sequences are LNHDA and SQIVND (reference sequence). J gave up 8 bases and V 4 bases, and 11 bases lay outside the gene matches. CDR3 length: 16 residues. The CDR3 spells CASSTPGQGGHEKLFF. CDR3 bases: TGTGCCAGTAGTACCCCGGGACAGGGAGGGCACGAAAAACTGTTTTTT.

J is TRBJ2-1 and V is TRBV29-1, with 7 positions matching TRBD1. The CDR3 runs to 16 residues. Germline V CDR1 and CDR2: SQVTM, ANQGSEA. The J segment lost 1 base and the V segment lost 0 bases, leaving 6 bases of the junction unmatched. The chain's CDR3 is CSVEDGRGSSYNEQFF. DNA of the CDR3: TGCAGCGTTGAAGACGGCAGGGGGAGTTCCTACAATGAGCAGTTCTTC.

The chain links TRBV18 to TRBJ2-1, with D possibly being TRBD2 (6 bases). V was clipped by 2 bases and J by 5 bases, with 7 bases between them. There are 13 residues in the CDR3. Germline V gives CDR1 KGHSH, CDR2 LQKENI. This chain's CDR3 is CASSPSGDNEQFF. The CDR3 coding sequence is TGTGCCAGCTCACCATCGGGAGACAATGAGCAGTTCTTC. Supplemented by reference TRBV18 and TRBJ2-1, the full variable domain reads NAGVMQNPRHLVRRRGQEARLRCSPMKGHSHVYWYRQLPEEGLKFMVYLQKENIIDESGMPKERFSAEFPKEGPSILRIQQVVRGDSAAYFCASSPSGDNEQFFGPGTRLTVL.

The chain recombines TRBV7-6 with TRBJ2-5; the D gene is possibly TRBD2 (5 bases). CDR1 and CDR2 from the germline V gene are SGHVS and FNYEAQ. V was cut by 5 bases and J by 2 bases, with 24 bases left in between. This CDR3 comprises 18 residues. Here the CDR3 DNA reads TGTGCCAGCAGCCATATCACACATTTCCGGGGAGTTCAAGAGACCCAGTACTTC. Translation: CASSHITHFRGVQETQYF.

The chain joins TRBV5-1 to TRBJ2-3; TRBD2 matches at 9 bases. The CDR3 has 17 amino acids. In germline, CDR1 is SGHRS, CDR2 YFSETQ. V shed 0 bases and J 1 base; nucleotides not matched to a gene: 6. The DNA for the CDR3 is TGCGCCAGCAGCTTGGAGCTAGCGGGATTGGGCACAGATACGCAGTATTTT. Its protein is CASSLELAGLGTDTQYF.

The chain combines TRBV11-2 with TRBJ1-1; weak D call: TRBD1 (6 bases). Between the trimmed V and J ends, which lost 3 bases and 4 bases, there was a span of 12 bases. Germline V gene sequence: CDR1 SGHAT, CDR2 FQNNGV. The CDR3 runs to 14 residues. The CDR3 region has the DNA TGTGCCAGCAGCTTTTGGGGGCGCAGCACTGAAGCTTTCTTT. Translation: CASSFWGRSTEAFF. The full variable domain, in which reference TRBV11-2 and TRBJ1-1 provide the parts outside the CDR3, is EAGVAQSPRYKIIEKRQSVAFWCNPISGHATLYWYQQILGQGPKLLIQFQNNGVVDDSQLPKDRFSAERLKGVDSTLKIQPAKLEDSAVYLCASSFWGRSTEAFFGQGTRLTVV.

The V and J genes are TRBV19 and TRBJ1-5; a weak D match, TRBD1 (5 bases). CDR3 size: 17 residues. The germline gives CDR1 LNHDA, CDR2 SQIVND (reference sequence). With 1 base removed from V and 3 bases from J, the gap between germline ends came to 16 bases. The CDR3 reads CASSIGGWGVDNQPQHF. The CDR3 nucleotides read TGTGCCAGTAGTATAGGGGGCTGGGGGGTTGACAATCAGCCCCAGCATTTT.

The table lists this clone with a few counts. V gene TRBV20-1 combines with J gene TRBJ1-1; D unresolved. This CDR3 region has 14 residues. V lost 3 bases and J lost 2, with 13 bases in between. Per germline, CDR1 DFQATT and CDR2 SNEGSKA (reference sequence). DNA for the CDR3: TGCAGTGCTAGTAAGCGGGGTAGAAACACTGAAGCTTTCTTT. Its protein is CSASKRGRNTEAFF.

V usage is TRBV28 and J usage is TRBJ1-4; 9 nucleotides agree with TRBD1. CDR3 length: 15 amino acids. CDR1 is MDHEN and CDR2 is SYDVKM in the germline V gene. With 4 bases clipped from V and 7 bases from J, the junction kept 7 bases outside the gene matches. The CDR3 region has the DNA TGTGCCAGCAGTTCAGACAGGGGGAGCGGTGAAAAACTGTTTTTT. Its protein is CASSSDRGSGEKLFF.

CDR3 sequence: CASSERGSLGSGELFF. CDR3 bases: TGTGCCAGCAGTGAAAGGGGTTCCCTTGGGTCCGGGGAGCTGTTTTTT. The rearrangement joins TRBV6-4 to TRBJ2-2; a possible D gene is TRBD1 (5 bases). This CDR3 contains 16 residues. The V end was cut by 3 bases, the J end by 6 bases, with 17 bases between. From germline, CDR1 is MRHNA and CDR2 SNTAGT.

V gene TRBV30 combines with J gene TRBJ2-5; 13 bases fit TRBD2. The V and J ends lost 2 bases and 7 bases, in that order; junction bases with no gene match: 13. There are 17 residues in the CDR3. Looked up from germline, CDR1 is GTSNPN and CDR2 is SVGIG (reference sequence). The CDR3 reads CAWSTRGTSGISVTQYF. The CDR3 DNA reads TGTGCCTGGAGTACCCGGGGGACTAGCGGGATTTCTGTGACCCAGTACTTC.

This chain connects TRBV28 to TRBJ1-2, with a tentative D call TRBD1 (5 bases). Germline assignment: CDR1 MDHEN and CDR2 SYDVKM. CDR3 length: 13 amino acids. The CDR3 loop reads CATHLGVGYGYTF. The DNA for the CDR3 is TGTGCTACCCACTTAGGGGTCGGCTATGGCTACACCTTC.

The chain links TRBV4-3 to TRBJ1-1; D is possibly TRBD1 (5 bases). This CDR3 comprises 15 residues. The V gene's germline CDR1 is LGHNA and CDR2 YSLEER. The V gene lost 0 bases and the J gene lost 8 bases, with 16 bases spanning the gap. Written as DNA, the CDR3 is TGCGCCAGCAGCCAAGATCTTGGGGGAGCGGGCGAAGCTTTCTTT. Translated, it gives CASSQDLGGAGEAFF.

This clone came up once. V and J are TRBV24-1 and TRBJ1-5; D ambiguous. Trimming left V 5 bases short and J 4 bases short, with 11 bases between. The germline CDR1 and CDR2 sequences are KGHDR and SFDVKD. The CDR3 consists of 14 residues. The CDR3 reads CATSGNGWNQPQHF. In nucleotides, the CDR3 is TGTGCCACCAGTGGTAACGGGTGGAATCAGCCCCAGCATTTT.

The J gene is TRBJ1-5, the V gene TRBV2; possible D gene TRBD1, 6 bases. Germline V lookup: CDR1 SNHLY, CDR2 FYNNEI. V shed 2 bases and J shed 5 bases, with 10 bases lying between them. The CDR3 totals 14 residues. The CDR3 DNA is TGTGCCAGCAGTGAACTCAACAGGGATCAGCCCCAGCATTTT. It is translated as CASSELNRDQPQHF. Full variable domain (rest looked up from reference TRBV2 and TRBJ1-5): EPEVTQTPSHQVTQMGQEVILRCVPISNHLYFYWYRQILGQKVEFLVSFYNNEISEKSEIFDDQFSVERPDGSNFTLKIRSTKLEDSAMYFCASSELNRDQPQHFGDGTRLSIL.

This chain joins TRBV5-1 and TRBJ1-1; 9 bases match TRBD1. The trim removed 0 bases at V and 5 bases at J, leaving 8 bases unmatched. Germline V CDR1 and CDR2: SGHRS, YFSETQ. This CDR3 comprises 16 residues. The CDR3 DNA sequence: TGCGCCAGCAGCTTGGCCGGGGGACAGGGCTTAACTGAAGCTTTCTTT. Its translation: CASSLAGGQGLTEAFF.

This clone was seen just once. The V gene is TRBV27, the J gene TRBJ1-5; the D gene is possibly TRBD1 (5 bases). The ends were cut back, 4 bases at V and 11 bases at J, with 15 bases in the middle. CDR3 size: 13 residues. The germline V gene encodes CDR1 MNHEY and CDR2 SMNVEV (reference sequence). The CDR3 here is CASSSLDGGAQHF. CDR3 DNA: TGTGCCAGCAGTTCCCTCGACGGGGGGGCCCAGCATTTT.

The V and J genes are TRBV19 and TRBJ2-3; D uncertain. The CDR3 contains 14 residues. V was pared by 3 bases and J by 3 bases, with 10 bases between. Germline V lookup: CDR1 LNHDA, CDR2 SQIVND (reference sequence). This CDR3 reads CASSMTSVTDTQYF. CDR3 DNA sequence: TGTGCCAGTAGTATGACTTCAGTTACAGATACGCAGTATTTT. The whole variable domain, filled in from reference TRBV19 and TRBJ2-3, reads DGGITQSPKYLFRKEGQNVTLSCEQNLNHDAMYWYRQDPGQGLRLIYYSQIVNDFQKGDIAEGYSVSREKKESFPLTVTSAQKNPTAFYLCASSMTSVTDTQYFGPGTRLTVL.

The rearrangement uses TRBV7-3 and TRBJ1-1; D remains ambiguous. V lost 3 bases and J 0 bases, leaving 5 bases between the germline ends. Germline-derived CDR1 and CDR2 are SGHTA and FQGTGA. This CDR3 has 13 residues. The CDR3 loop is CASSFDMNTEAFF. Written as DNA, the CDR3 is TGTGCCAGCAGCTTTGACATGAACACTGAAGCTTTCTTT.

This clone was seen only once. V and J are TRBV28 and TRBJ1-3; weak D call: TRBD1 (6 bases). Germline V gene lookup returns CDR1 MDHEN and CDR2 SYDVKM. CDR3 length equals 15 residues. Trimming cost V 2 bases and J 2 bases, with 10 bases left between them. The CDR3 DNA reads as TGTGCCAGCAGTTTACCTTACAGGGCTGGAAACACCATATATTTT. Translated: CASSLPYRAGNTIYF.

This chain connects TRBV5-1 to TRBJ2-2; 7 bases line up with TRBD1. Germline CDR1 is SGHRS and CDR2 is YFSETQ. This CDR3 has 13 residues. J was trimmed by 5 bases and V by 10 bases; bases with no gene match: 8. The CDR3 DNA follows: TGCGCCTCCAGGGGGTCGGTGACCGGGGAGCTGTTTTTT. Its protein is CASRGSVTGELFF.

This chain uses TRBV6-2 or TRBV6-3 with TRBJ2-1, with 9 positions matching TRBD2. The junction had 6 bases not matched to a gene; V was cut back by 5 bases and J by 1 base. Germline values: CDR1 MNHEY, CDR2 SVGEGT. CDR3 size: 16 residues. The CDR3: CASSPRGGQSYNEQFF. The CDR3 DNA is TGTGCCAGCAGTCCGCGGGGGGGGCAGTCCTACAATGAGCAGTTCTTC.